The rows below give T cell receptor beta chains drawn from one sample of a study of cytomegalovirus exposure and HLA in healthy donors. Clones were read by immunoSEQ multiplex PCR, and TCRdb kept only the in-frame ones, dropping some. This table lists some 76,000 clones. Sequencing was carried out using PBMCs. The receptors were sampled from a boy aged 5-17 years in good health and CMV-seronegative. Both conserved end residues are part of each CDR3. A D gene is named only where the DNA matches it firmly.

v_gene	d_gene	j_gene	CDR3nt	CDR3aa
TRBV9	TRBD1	TRBJ1-1	TGTGCCAGCAGCGGGGACAGCCAGCATGAAGCTTTCTTT	CASSGDSQHEAFF
TRBV13	TRBD2	TRBJ2-3	TGTGCCAGCAGCCGGCCGGGACTAGCGGGGGCCTCCACAGATACGCAGTATTTT	CASSRPGLAGASTDTQYF
TRBV4-3	TRBD1	TRBJ1-2	TGCGCCAGCAGCCAAGATCGTTGGACAGGGTCCCACTATGGCTACACCTTC	CASSQDRWTGSHYGYTF
TRBV4-2	NA	TRBJ1-2	TGTGCCAGCAGCCAAGATGTTGGGAGGGCCACAGATGGCTACACCTTC	CASSQDVGRATDGYTF
TRBV5-4	TRBD2	TRBJ2-7	TGTGCCAGCAGCTCGGGACTAGCACTTTCCGAGCAGTACTTC	CASSSGLALSEQYF
TRBV2	NA	TRBJ2-7	TGTGCCAGCAGTGAAGGTCCAGCCTACGAGCAGTACTTC	CASSEGPAYEQYF
TRBV5-8	TRBD1	TRBJ1-2	TGTGCCAGCAGCTTCGACAGGGATAATGGCTACACCTTC	CASSFDRDNGYTF
TRBV7-2	TRBD2	TRBJ2-7	TGTGCCAGCAGCCCTCAGATAGCGGGAGTCTCCGAGCAGTACTTC	CASSPQIAGVSEQYF
TRBV27	TRBD1	TRBJ1-6	TGTGCCAGCAGCCGGACAGGACAATATAATTCACCCCTCCACTTT	CASSRTGQYNSPLHF
TRBV7-8	NA	TRBJ2-7	TGTGCCAGCAGACAAAGCCCTCGGGGGTCCCCTTCCTACGAGCAGTACTTC	CASRQSPRGSPSYEQYF
TRBV2	NA	TRBJ2-2	TGTGCCAGCAGGGCGAGGCCGGGGGGTGGGGGCAACACCGGGGAGCTGTTTTTT	CASRARPGGGGNTGELFF
TRBV6-5	NA	TRBJ2-3	TGTGCCAGCAGATCCGGAGGAGATACGCAGTATTTT	CASRSGGDTQYF
TRBV30	TRBD1	TRBJ2-4	TGTGCCGGGGGATACAGGGGGCTAGCCAAAAACATTCAGTACTTC	CAGGYRGLAKNIQYF
TRBV5-4	NA	TRBJ2-7	TGTGCCAGCAGCTGGGGGGGACAAAAAAAGTACGAGCAGTACTTC	CASSWGGQKKYEQYF
TRBV5-5	NA	TRBJ1-1	TGTGCCAGCAGCTTGGTGACACACCAGAACACTGAAGCTTTCTTT	CASSLVTHQNTEAFF
TRBV7-2	TRBD1	TRBJ1-1	TGTGCCAGCAGCTTAAGGAGGACAGGGGACACTGAAGCTTTCTTT	CASSLRRTGDTEAFF
TRBV5-1	TRBD1	TRBJ1-1	TGCGCCAGCAGCTCAGGAACAGGGGAGATGACTGAAGCTTTCTTT	CASSSGTGEMTEAFF
TRBV6-4	TRBD2	TRBJ2-1	TGTGCCAGCAGTGACTCGACTAGCGGGAGCAATGAGCAGTTCTTC	CASSDSTSGSNEQFF
TRBV2	NA	TRBJ1-2	TGTGCCAGCAGACCCGGTGCGGGGAAGGATGGCTACACCTTC	CASRPGAGKDGYTF
TRBV5-6	NA	TRBJ2-1	TGTGCCAGCAGCCCCGTCCCGAGGGACAATGAGCAGTTCTTC	CASSPVPRDNEQFF
TRBV19	TRBD1	TRBJ2-7	TGTGCCAGTAGTAGGCCCGGGACAGGGGTCTACGAGCAGTACTTC	CASSRPGTGVYEQYF
TRBV6-1	NA	TRBJ1-3	TGTGCCAGCAGTGAAGTGGGGGCGAGGGCTGGAAACACCATATATTTT	CASSEVGARAGNTIYF
TRBV9	TRBD2	TRBJ2-1	TGTGCCAGCACCGTAGCGGGAGGGTGGAATGAGCAGTTCTTC	CASTVAGGWNEQFF
TRBV9	NA	TRBJ2-1	TGTGCCAGCAGCGCCGCGGGGGCCACCCTATACAATGAGCAGTTCTTC	CASSAAGATLYNEQFF
TRBV6-1	NA	TRBJ1-5	TGTGCCAGCAGTGAACTCTCGGGGGTAAATCAGCCCCAGCATTTT	CASSELSGVNQPQHF
TRBV4-2	NA	TRBJ2-5	TGTGCCAGCAGCCAAGAACGGCTAGTCGGTAACCTGGAGACCCAGTACTTC	CASSQERLVGNLETQYF
TRBV19	TRBD2	TRBJ2-7	TGTGCCAGTAGTCCCCGGGGGGGGGCGGTGTACGAGCAGTACTTC	CASSPRGGAVYEQYF
TRBV6-4	TRBD2	TRBJ2-3	TGTGCCAGCAGTCGTAGCGGGAGTTCAGATACGCAGTATTTT	CASSRSGSSDTQYF
TRBV5-8	NA	TRBJ1-1	TGTGCCAGCAGCCTGGACGCGGGATTGGGCACTGAAGCTTTCTTT	CASSLDAGLGTEAFF
TRBV7-3	TRBD2	TRBJ2-1	TGTGCCAGCAGTCCGGGACTAGCGGGGGTTTTGGGGAATGAGCAGTTCTTC	CASSPGLAGVLGNEQFF
TRBV5-1	TRBD1	TRBJ2-7	TGCGCCAGCAGCTTAGCGGGACAGGGCCCAGGGTTCTCCTACGAGCAGTACTTC	CASSLAGQGPGFSYEQYF
TRBV19	NA	TRBJ1-1	TGTGCCAGTAGTAGACCAACAGGCGGGGCGATTATCACTGAAGCTTTCTTT	CASSRPTGGAIITEAFF
TRBV6-5	TRBD1	TRBJ2-7	TGTGCCAGCAGCCGGACAGGCTCCCTCGAGCAGTACTTC	CASSRTGSLEQYF